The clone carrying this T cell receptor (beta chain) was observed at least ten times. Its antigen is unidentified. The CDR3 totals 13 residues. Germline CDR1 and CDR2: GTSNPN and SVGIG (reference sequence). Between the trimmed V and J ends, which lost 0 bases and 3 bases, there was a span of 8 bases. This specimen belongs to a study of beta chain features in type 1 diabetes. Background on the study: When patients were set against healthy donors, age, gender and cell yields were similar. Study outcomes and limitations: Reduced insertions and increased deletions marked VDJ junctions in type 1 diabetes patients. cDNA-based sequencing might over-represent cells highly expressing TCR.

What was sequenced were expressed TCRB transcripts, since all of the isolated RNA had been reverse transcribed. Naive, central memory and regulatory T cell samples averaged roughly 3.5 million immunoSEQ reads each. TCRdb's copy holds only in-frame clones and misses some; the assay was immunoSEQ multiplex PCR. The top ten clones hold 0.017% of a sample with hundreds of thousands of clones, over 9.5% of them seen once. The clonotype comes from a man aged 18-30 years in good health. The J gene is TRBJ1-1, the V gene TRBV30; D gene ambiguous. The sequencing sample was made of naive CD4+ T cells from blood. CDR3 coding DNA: TGTGCCTGGAGTGTACGATCGGACACTGAAGCTTTCTTT. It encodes CAWSVRSDTEAFF.